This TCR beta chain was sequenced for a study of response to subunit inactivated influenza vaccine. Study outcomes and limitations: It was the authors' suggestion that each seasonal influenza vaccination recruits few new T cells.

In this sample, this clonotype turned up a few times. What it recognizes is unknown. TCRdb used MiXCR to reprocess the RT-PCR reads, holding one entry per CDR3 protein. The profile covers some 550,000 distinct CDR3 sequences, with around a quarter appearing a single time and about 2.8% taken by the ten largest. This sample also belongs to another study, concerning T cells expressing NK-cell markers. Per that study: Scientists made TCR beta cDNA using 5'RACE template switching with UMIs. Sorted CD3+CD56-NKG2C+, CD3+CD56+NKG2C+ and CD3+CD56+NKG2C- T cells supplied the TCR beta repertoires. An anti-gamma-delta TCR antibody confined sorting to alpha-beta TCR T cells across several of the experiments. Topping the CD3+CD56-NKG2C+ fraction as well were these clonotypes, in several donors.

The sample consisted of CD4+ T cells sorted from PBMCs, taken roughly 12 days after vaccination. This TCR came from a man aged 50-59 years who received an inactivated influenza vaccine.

CDR3 nucleotides: TGTGCCATCAGGCCCGGGACAGGGGAAGGCGAGCAGTACTTC. It codes for CAIRPGTGEGEQYF. This chain joins TRBV10-3 and TRBJ2-7; 10 bases match TRBD1. The CDR3 has 14 amino acids. V shed 6 bases and J 6 bases; nucleotides not matched to a gene: 8. CDR1 and CDR2 (germline): ENHRY, SYGVKD.